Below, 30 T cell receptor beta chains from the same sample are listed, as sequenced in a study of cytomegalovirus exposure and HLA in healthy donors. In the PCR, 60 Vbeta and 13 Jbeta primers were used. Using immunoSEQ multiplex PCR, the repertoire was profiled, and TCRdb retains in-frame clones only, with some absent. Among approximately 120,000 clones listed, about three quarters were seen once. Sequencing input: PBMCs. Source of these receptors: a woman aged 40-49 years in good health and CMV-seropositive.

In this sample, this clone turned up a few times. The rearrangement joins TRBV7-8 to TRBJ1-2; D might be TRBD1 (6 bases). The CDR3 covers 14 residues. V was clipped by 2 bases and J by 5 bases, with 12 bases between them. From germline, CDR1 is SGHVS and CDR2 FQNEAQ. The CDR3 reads CASSLPIGTYGYTF. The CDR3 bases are TGTGCCAGCAGCTTACCAATTGGGACATATGGCTACACCTTC.

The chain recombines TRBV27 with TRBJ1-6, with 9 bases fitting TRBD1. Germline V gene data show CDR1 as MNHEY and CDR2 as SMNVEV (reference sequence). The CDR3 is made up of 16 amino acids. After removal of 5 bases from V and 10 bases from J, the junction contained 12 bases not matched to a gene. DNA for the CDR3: TGTGCCAGCAGTCTCCGCCCGGGACAGGGAGGATCACCCCTCCACTTT. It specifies CASSLRPGQGGSPLHF.

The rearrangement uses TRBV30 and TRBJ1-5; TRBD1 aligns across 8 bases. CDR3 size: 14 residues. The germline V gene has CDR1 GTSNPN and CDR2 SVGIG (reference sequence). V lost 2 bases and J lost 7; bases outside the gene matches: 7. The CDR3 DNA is TGTGCCTGGAGTACTCTGACAGGGGAACAGCCCCAGCATTTT. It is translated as CAWSTLTGEQPQHF.

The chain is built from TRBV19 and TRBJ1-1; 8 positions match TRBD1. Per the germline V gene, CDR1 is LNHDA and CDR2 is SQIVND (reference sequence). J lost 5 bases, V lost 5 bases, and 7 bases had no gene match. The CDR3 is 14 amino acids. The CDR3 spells CASSQGRGQTEAFF. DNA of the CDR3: TGTGCCAGTAGTCAGGGCAGGGGGCAGACTGAAGCTTTCTTT.

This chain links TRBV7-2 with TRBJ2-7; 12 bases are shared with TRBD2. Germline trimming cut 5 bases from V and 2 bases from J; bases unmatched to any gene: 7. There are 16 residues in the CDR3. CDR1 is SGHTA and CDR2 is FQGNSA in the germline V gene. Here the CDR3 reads CASSAVLAGGPYEQYF. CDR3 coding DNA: TGTGCCAGCAGCGCCGTACTAGCGGGGGGCCCCTACGAGCAGTACTTC.

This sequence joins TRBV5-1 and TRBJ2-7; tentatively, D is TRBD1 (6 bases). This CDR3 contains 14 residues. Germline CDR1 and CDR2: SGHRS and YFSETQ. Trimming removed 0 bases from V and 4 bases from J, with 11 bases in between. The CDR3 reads CASSLGQEIYEQYF. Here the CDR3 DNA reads TGCGCCAGCAGCTTGGGACAGGAGATATACGAGCAGTACTTC.

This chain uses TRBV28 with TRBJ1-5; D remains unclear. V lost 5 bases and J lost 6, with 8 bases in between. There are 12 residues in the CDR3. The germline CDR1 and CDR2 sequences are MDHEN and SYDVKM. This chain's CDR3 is CASSGGGQPQHF. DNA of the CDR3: TGTGCCAGCAGTGGAGGTGGTCAGCCCCAGCATTTT. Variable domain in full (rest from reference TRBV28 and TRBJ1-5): DVKVTQSSRYLVKRTGEKVFLECVQDMDHENMFWYRQDPGLGLRLIYFSYDVKMKEKGDIPEGYSVSREKKERFSLILESASTNQTSMYLCASSGGGQPQHFGDGTRLSIL.

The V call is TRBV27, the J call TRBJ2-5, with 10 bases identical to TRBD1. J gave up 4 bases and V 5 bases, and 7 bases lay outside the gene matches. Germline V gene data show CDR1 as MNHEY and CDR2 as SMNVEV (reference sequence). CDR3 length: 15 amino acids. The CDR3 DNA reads TGTGCCAGCAGTGCTCCGGGACAGGGGATAGAGACCCAGTACTTC. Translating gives CASSAPGQGIETQYF.

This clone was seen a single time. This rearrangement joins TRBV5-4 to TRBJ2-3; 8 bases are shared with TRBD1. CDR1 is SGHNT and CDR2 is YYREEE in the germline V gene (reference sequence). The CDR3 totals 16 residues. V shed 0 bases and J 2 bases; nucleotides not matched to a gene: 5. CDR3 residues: CASSLGGRGLTDTQYF. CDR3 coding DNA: TGTGCCAGCAGCTTGGGAGGCAGGGGGCTCACAGATACGCAGTATTTT.

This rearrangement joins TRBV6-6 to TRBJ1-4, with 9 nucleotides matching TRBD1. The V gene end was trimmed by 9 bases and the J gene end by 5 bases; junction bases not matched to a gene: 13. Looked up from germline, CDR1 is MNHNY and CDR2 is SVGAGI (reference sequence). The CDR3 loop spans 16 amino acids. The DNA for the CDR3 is TGTGCCAGTTTTAAGATCGCCGGGACAGGGAATGAAAAACTGTTTTTT. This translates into CASFKIAGTGNEKLFF.

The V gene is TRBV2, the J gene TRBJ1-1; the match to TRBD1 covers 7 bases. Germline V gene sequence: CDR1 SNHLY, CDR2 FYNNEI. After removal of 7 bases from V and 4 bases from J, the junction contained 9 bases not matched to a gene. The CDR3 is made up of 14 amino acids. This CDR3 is CASIVSPGGTEAFF. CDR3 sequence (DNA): TGTGCCAGCATCGTGAGTCCAGGGGGCACTGAAGCTTTCTTT.

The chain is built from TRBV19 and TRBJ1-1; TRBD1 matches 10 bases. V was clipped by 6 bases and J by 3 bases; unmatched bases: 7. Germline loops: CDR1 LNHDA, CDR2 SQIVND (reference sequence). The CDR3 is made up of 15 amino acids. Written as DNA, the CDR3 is TGTGCCAGTAGCCCGGGACAGGGGAGATACACTGAAGCTTTCTTT. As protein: CASSPGQGRYTEAFF. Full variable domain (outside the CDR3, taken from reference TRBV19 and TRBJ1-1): DGGITQSPKYLFRKEGQNVTLSCEQNLNHDAMYWYRQDPGQGLRLIYYSQIVNDFQKGDIAEGYSVSREKKESFPLTVTSAQKNPTAFYLCASSPGQGRYTEAFFGQGTRLTVV.

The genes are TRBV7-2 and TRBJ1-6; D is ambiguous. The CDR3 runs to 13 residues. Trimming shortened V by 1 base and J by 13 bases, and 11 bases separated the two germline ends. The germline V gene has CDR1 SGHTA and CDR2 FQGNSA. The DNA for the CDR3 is TGTGCCAGCAGCTTAGTGGGCGCCGAGCCCCTCCACTTT. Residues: CASSLVGAEPLHF. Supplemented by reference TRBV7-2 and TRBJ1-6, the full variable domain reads GAGVSQSPSNKVTEKGKDVELRCDPISGHTALYWYRQSLGQGLEFLIYFQGNSAPDKSGLPSDRFSAERTGGSVSTLTIQRTQQEDSAVYLCASSLVGAEPLHFGNGTRLTVT.

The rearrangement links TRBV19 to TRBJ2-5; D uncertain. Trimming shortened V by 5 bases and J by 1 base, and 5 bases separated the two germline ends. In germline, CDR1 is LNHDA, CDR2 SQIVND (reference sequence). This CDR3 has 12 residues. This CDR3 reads CASSFIQETQYF. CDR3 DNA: TGTGCCAGTAGTTTCATCCAAGAGACCCAGTACTTC. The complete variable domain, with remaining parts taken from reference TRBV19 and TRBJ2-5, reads DGGITQSPKYLFRKEGQNVTLSCEQNLNHDAMYWYRQDPGQGLRLIYYSQIVNDFQKGDIAEGYSVSREKKESFPLTVTSAQKNPTAFYLCASSFIQETQYFGPGTRLLVL.

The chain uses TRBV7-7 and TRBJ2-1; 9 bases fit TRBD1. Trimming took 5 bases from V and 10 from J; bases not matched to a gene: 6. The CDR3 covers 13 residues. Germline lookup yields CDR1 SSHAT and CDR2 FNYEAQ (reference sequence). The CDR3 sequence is CASSPTGGREQFF. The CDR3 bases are TGTGCCAGCAGCCCTACAGGGGGCCGGGAGCAGTTCTTC.

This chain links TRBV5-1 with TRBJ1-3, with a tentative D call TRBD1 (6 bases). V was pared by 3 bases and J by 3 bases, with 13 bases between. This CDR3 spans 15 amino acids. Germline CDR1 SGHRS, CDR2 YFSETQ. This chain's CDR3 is CASSSTGGGGNTIYF. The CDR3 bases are TGCGCCAGCAGCTCCACGGGGGGCGGTGGAAACACCATATATTTT.

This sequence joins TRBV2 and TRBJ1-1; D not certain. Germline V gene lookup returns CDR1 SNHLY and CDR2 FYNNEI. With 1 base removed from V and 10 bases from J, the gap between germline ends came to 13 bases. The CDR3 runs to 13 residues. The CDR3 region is CASSEGLEGVAFF. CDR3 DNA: TGTGCCAGCAGTGAAGGTTTGGAGGGTGTAGCTTTCTTT.

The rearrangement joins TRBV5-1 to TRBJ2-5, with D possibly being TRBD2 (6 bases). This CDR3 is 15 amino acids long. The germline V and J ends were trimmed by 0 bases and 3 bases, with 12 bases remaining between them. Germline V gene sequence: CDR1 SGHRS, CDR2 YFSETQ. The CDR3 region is CASSLVRSGEETQYF. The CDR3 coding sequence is TGCGCCAGCAGCTTGGTTCGTTCGGGGGAAGAGACCCAGTACTTC. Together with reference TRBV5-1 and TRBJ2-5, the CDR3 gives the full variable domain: KAGVTQTPRYLIKTRGQQVTLSCSPISGHRSVSWYQQTPGQGLQFLFEYFSETQRNKGNFPGRFSGRQFSNSRSEMNVSTLELGDSALYLCASSLVRSGEETQYFGPGTRLLVL.

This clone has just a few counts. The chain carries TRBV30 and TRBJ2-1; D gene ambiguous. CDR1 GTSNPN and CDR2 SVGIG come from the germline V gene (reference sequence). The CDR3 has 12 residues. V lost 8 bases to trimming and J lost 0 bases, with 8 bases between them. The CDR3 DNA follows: TGTGCCGGCACCTTCTCCTACAATGAGCAGTTCTTC. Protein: CAGTFSYNEQFF.

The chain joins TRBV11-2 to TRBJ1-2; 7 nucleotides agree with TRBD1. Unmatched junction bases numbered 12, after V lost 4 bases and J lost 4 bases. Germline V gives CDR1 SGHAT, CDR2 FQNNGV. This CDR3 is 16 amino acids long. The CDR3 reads CASSSPRQGTLYGYTF. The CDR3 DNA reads TGTGCCAGCAGCTCCCCCCGACAGGGAACCCTCTATGGCTACACCTTC. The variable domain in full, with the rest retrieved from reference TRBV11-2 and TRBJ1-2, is EAGVAQSPRYKIIEKRQSVAFWCNPISGHATLYWYQQILGQGPKLLIQFQNNGVVDDSQLPKDRFSAERLKGVDSTLKIQPAKLEDSAVYLCASSSPRQGTLYGYTFGSGTRLTVV.

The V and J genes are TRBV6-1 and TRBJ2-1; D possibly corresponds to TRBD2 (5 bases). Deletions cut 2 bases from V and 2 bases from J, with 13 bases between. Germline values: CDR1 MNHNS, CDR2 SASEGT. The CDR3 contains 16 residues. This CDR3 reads CASSESPGSPYNEQFF. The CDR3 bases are TGTGCCAGCAGTGAAAGCCCGGGGAGCCCCTACAATGAGCAGTTCTTC.

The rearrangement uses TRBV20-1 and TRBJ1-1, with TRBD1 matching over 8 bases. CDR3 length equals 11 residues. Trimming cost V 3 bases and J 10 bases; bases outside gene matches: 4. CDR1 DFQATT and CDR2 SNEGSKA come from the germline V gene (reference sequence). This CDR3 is CSASRGRAAFF. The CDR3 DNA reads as TGCAGTGCTAGCAGGGGGCGGGCAGCTTTCTTT.

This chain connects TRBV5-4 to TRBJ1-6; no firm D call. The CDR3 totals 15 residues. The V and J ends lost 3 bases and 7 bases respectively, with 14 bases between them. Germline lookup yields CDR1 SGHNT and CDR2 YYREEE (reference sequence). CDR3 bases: TGTGCCAGCAGCTACATTGGAGGGAAAAATTCACCCCTCCACTTT. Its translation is CASSYIGGKNSPLHF. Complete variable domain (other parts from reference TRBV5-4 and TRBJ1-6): ETGVTQSPTHLIKTRGQQVTLRCSSQSGHNTVSWYQQALGQGPQFIFQYYREEENGRGNFPPRFSGLQFPNYSSELNVNALELDDSALYLCASSYIGGKNSPLHFGNGTRLTVT.

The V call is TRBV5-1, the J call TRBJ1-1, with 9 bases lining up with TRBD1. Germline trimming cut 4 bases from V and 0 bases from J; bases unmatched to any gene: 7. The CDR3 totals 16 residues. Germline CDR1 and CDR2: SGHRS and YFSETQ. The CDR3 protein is CASSAGTGSMNTEAFF. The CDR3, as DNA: TGCGCCAGCAGCGCCGGGACAGGGTCCATGAACACTGAAGCTTTCTTT.

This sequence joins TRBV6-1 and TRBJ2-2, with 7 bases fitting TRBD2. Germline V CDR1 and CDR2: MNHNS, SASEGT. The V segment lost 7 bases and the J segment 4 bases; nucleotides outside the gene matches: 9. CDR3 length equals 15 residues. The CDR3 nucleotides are TGTGCCAGCAACCAGGGACTATCGGGCACCGGGGAGCTGTTTTTT. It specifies CASNQGLSGTGELFF.

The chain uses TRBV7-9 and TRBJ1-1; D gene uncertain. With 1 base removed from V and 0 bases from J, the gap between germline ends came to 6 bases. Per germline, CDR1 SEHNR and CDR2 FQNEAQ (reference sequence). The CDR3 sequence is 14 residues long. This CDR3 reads CASSLGAMNTEAFF. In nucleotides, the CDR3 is TGTGCCAGCAGCTTAGGGGCAATGAACACTGAAGCTTTCTTT.

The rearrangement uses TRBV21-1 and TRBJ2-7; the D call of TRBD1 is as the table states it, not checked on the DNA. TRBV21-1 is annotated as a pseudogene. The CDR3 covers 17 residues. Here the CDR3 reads CASNGDRAGPTTYEQYF. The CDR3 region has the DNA TGTGCCAGCAATGGCGACAGGGCCGGCCCGACGACCTACGAGCAGTACTTC.

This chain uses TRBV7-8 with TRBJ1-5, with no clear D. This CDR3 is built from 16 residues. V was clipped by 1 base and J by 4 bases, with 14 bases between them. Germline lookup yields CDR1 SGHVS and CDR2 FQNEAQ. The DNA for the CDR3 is TGTGCCAGCAGCTTAGGTACTTGGCAGGTGAATCAGCCCCAGCATTTT. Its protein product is CASSLGTWQVNQPQHF.

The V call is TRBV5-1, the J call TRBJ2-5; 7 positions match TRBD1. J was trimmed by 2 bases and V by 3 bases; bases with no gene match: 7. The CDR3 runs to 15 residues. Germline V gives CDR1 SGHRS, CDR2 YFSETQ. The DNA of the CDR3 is TGCGCCAGCAGCTCACAGGGACAGCGGCAAGAGACCCAGTACTTC. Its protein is CASSSQGQRQETQYF.

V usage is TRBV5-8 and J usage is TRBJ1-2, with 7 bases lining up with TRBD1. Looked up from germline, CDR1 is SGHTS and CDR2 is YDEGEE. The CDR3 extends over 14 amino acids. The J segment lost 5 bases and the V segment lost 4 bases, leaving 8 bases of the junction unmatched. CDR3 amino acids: CASSILQGPYGYTF. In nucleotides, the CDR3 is TGTGCCAGCAGCATCCTACAGGGGCCATATGGCTACACCTTC.